The 21 T cell receptor beta chains listed next were all sequenced from one sample in a study of T cell responses to AZD1222 COVID-19 vaccine. Using immunoSEQ multiplex PCR, the repertoire was profiled, and TCRdb retains in-frame clones only, with some absent. The sample has 170,000 or so clones, 75% to 95% seen once. The source was peripheral blood, collected on day 0 of AZD1222 vaccination. The receptors were sampled from an adult in good health.

The chain couples TRBV25-1 to TRBJ2-6; D is possibly TRBD1 or TRBD2 (6 bases each). Trimming removed 3 bases at V and 6 bases at J, with 12 bases between. Germline V gives CDR1 MGHDK, CDR2 SYGVNS. The CDR3 spans 15 residues. The CDR3, as DNA: TGTGCCAGCAGTGACCCACGGGGGCTGGCCAACGTCCTGACTTTC. Its translation: CASSDPRGLANVLTF.

The rearrangement links TRBV30 to TRBJ1-2; TRBD1 is a possible D gene (5 bases). The CDR3 loop spans 13 amino acids. Trimming took off 5 bases at V and 6 bases at J, with 16 bases between the two ends. Germline V gene data show CDR1 as GTSNPN and CDR2 as SVGIG (reference sequence). CDR3 nucleotides: TGTGCCTGGTCGGGGGAGCTCAACCATGGCTACACCTTC. Its protein product is CAWSGELNHGYTF.

The V gene is TRBV7-9, the J gene TRBJ2-1; 9 bases align to TRBD1. The CDR3 has 15 amino acids. With V trimmed by 4 bases and J by 5 bases, 6 bases remained unmatched. Per the germline V gene, CDR1 is SEHNR and CDR2 is FQNEAQ (reference sequence). The CDR3 spells CASSYTGTGHNEQFF. The CDR3 DNA sequence: TGTGCCAGCAGCTATACCGGGACAGGGCACAATGAGCAGTTCTTC. Combining the CDR3 with reference TRBV7-9 and TRBJ2-1 gives the whole variable domain DTGVSQNPRHKITKRGQNVTFRCDPISEHNRLYWYRQTLGQGPEFLTYFQNEAQLEKSRLLSDRFSAERPKGSFSTLEIQRTEQGDSAMYLCASSYTGTGHNEQFFGPGTRLTVL.

This rearrangement joins TRBV10-3 to TRBJ1-2, with D uncertain. V lost 6 bases, J lost 3 bases, and 11 bases lay in between. This CDR3 region has 13 residues. In germline, CDR1 is ENHRY, CDR2 SYGVKD. In DNA form, the CDR3 reads TGTGCCATCAGGAGGGAACCGGACTATGGCTACACCTTC. It translates to CAIRREPDYGYTF.

The chain combines TRBV18 with TRBJ1-1; a weak D match, TRBD1 (5 bases). CDR3 length equals 14 residues. V shed 2 bases and J shed 1 base, with 8 bases lying between them. Germline values: CDR1 KGHSH, CDR2 LQKENI. In nucleotides, the CDR3 is TGTGCCAGCTCACCAAGACAGCCGAACACTGAAGCTTTCTTT. The encoded protein is CASSPRQPNTEAFF.

The V call is TRBV5-5, the J call TRBJ2-3; D gene unclear. The V end was cut by 1 base, the J end by 6 bases, with 6 bases between. This CDR3 is built from 12 residues. The germline gives CDR1 SGHKS, CDR2 YYEKEE (reference sequence). The CDR3 region has the DNA TGTGCCAGCAGCTTGTCTGCGGATACGCAGTATTTT. Translation: CASSLSADTQYF.

The V call is TRBV6-2 or TRBV6-3, the J call TRBJ2-7, with D maybe TRBD2 (7 bases). From germline, CDR1 is MNHEY and CDR2 SVGEGT. CDR3 length: 17 amino acids. The V gene lost 2 bases and the J gene lost 3 bases, with 20 bases spanning the gap. In nucleotides, the CDR3 is TGTGCCAGCAGTTACGCTCCCACCAGGGGAGGGATCTACGAGCAGTACTTC. It translates to CASSYAPTRGGIYEQYF.

The rearrangement uses TRBV27 and TRBJ2-7; TRBD1 matches 8 bases. CDR3 size: 15 residues. Germline V lookup: CDR1 MNHEY, CDR2 SMNVEV (reference sequence). V lost 6 bases to trimming and J lost 6 bases; unmatched junction nucleotides: 13. CDR3 loop: CASSPDRALIGEQYF. Written as DNA, the CDR3 is TGTGCCAGCAGCCCGGACAGGGCCTTAATAGGCGAGCAGTACTTC.

This chain links TRBV5-1 with TRBJ2-5; D is undetermined. The CDR3 consists of 14 residues. CDR1 and CDR2 (germline): SGHRS, YFSETQ. Between the trimmed V and J ends, which lost 1 base and 5 bases, there was a span of 12 bases. CDR3 sequence reads: CASSLRSRRETQYF. CDR3 nucleotide sequence: TGCGCCAGCAGCTTGAGGTCACGGCGGGAGACCCAGTACTTC.

V usage is TRBV28 and J usage is TRBJ2-7; D could derive from TRBD1 or TRBD2 (5 bases each). Germline CDR1 is MDHEN and CDR2 is SYDVKM. V lost 6 bases, J lost 3 bases, and 18 bases lay in between. This CDR3 comprises 15 residues. For the CDR3, the DNA is TGTGCCAGCAGCCACGCCCGAGGGGCGCACTACGAGCAGTACTTC. This sequence encodes CASSHARGAHYEQYF.

This sequence joins TRBV6-1 and TRBJ2-5, with 11 bases fitting TRBD2. Germline V gene lookup returns CDR1 MNHNS and CDR2 SASEGT. Unmatched junction bases numbered 12, after V lost 4 bases and J lost 2 bases. The length of the CDR3 is 18 residues. This chain's CDR3 is CASSGRKGTSGVQETQYF. CDR3 DNA: TGTGCCAGCAGTGGACGGAAAGGGACTAGCGGCGTTCAAGAGACCCAGTACTTC.

The J gene is TRBJ1-1, the V gene TRBV3-1 (or the pseudogene TRBV3-2); D is unclear. Germline V gene data show CDR1 as LGHDT and CDR2 as YNNKEL (reference sequence). Trimming stripped 2 bases from V and 4 bases from J, with 8 bases between. The CDR3 is 13 amino acids. The CDR3: CASSQRVATEAFF. The CDR3 DNA follows: TGTGCCAGCAGCCAACGGGTGGCCACTGAAGCTTTCTTT.

The sample holds a few counts of this clone. The chain joins TRBV7-9 to TRBJ2-2; perhaps TRBD1 as D (5 bases). Germline-derived CDR1 and CDR2 are SEHNR and FQNEAQ (reference sequence). The CDR3 extends over 14 amino acids. V lost 4 bases, J lost 7 bases, and 13 bases lay in between. In DNA, the CDR3 is TGTGCCAGCAGCTCAGGGTTAGATGGCGGGGAGCTGTTTTTT. Translated, it gives CASSSGLDGGELFF.

This rearrangement joins TRBV3-1 (or the pseudogene TRBV3-2) to TRBJ1-6; 9 nucleotides match TRBD1. The CDR3 contains 16 residues. CDR1 LGHDT and CDR2 YNNKEL come from the germline V gene (reference sequence). V trimming: 1 base; J trimming: 8 bases; junction bases outside the gene matches: 6. CDR3 DNA: TGTGCCAGCAGCCAAGTTGTGGGACAGGGTTATTCACCCCTCCACTTT. Amino acids: CASSQVVGQGYSPLHF.

V gene TRBV27 combines with J gene TRBJ1-5; 7 bases align to TRBD1. This CDR3 has 14 residues. Germline-derived CDR1 and CDR2 are MNHEY and SMNVEV (reference sequence). The V segment lost 5 bases and the J segment 7 bases; nucleotides outside the gene matches: 8. The CDR3 coding sequence is TGTGCCAGCAGTCCCCGACAGGGCAGCCAGCCCCAGCATTTT. Translation gives CASSPRQGSQPQHF.

The CDR3 loop is CASSFYAGGPSAEAFF. In DNA form, the CDR3 reads TGTGCCAGCAGCTTTTACGCAGGGGGTCCCAGCGCTGAAGCTTTCTTT. The V and J genes are TRBV7-9 and TRBJ1-1, with TRBD1 identical over 7 bases. The V gene end was trimmed by 3 bases and the J gene end by 6 bases; junction bases not matched to a gene: 13. Germline lookup yields CDR1 SEHNR and CDR2 FQNEAQ (reference sequence). This CDR3 comprises 16 residues.

The genes are TRBV29-1 and TRBJ1-1, with D possibly TRBD1 on 6 matching bases. From germline, CDR1 is SQVTM and CDR2 ANQGSEA. The germline V and J ends were trimmed by 7 bases and 4 bases, with 19 bases remaining between them. The CDR3 runs 14 residues. The CDR3 loop reads CSAVRGAGGTEAFF. CDR3 bases: TGCAGCGCCGTAAGGGGGGCGGGAGGCACTGAAGCTTTCTTT.

This clone was detected only once. J is TRBJ1-2 and V is TRBV2, with a possible D match to TRBD1 (5 bases). Germline CDR1 reads SNHLY; CDR2 reads FYNNEI. Trimming took 4 bases from V and 6 from J, leaving 12 bases between them. The CDR3 is 13 residues long. The CDR3 spells CASSVGRADGYTF. CDR3 nucleotides: TGTGCCAGCAGTGTGGGCAGGGCCGATGGCTACACCTTC. Looking up the rest from reference TRBV2 and TRBJ1-2 gives the full variable domain: EPEVTQTPSHQVTQMGQEVILRCVPISNHLYFYWYRQILGQKVEFLVSFYNNEISEKSEIFDDQFSVERPDGSNFTLKIRSTKLEDSAMYFCASSVGRADGYTFGSGTRLTVV.

The chain links TRBV5-4 to TRBJ2-1; D is possibly TRBD2 (6 bases). The CDR3 spans 15 residues. Trimming pared 1 base from V and 0 bases from J, leaving 8 bases between. Germline V gives CDR1 SGHNT, CDR2 YYREEE (reference sequence). CDR3 sequence (DNA): TGTGCCAGCAGCTTGTCCGGGAGCTCCTACAATGAGCAGTTCTTC. Its translation is CASSLSGSSYNEQFF.

In DNA, the CDR3 is TGTGCCAGTAGTATGGTCGACAGGGATTCACCCCTCCACTTT. Residues: CASSMVDRDSPLHF. The chain is built from TRBV19 and TRBJ1-6; TRBD1 aligns across 7 bases. From germline, CDR1 is LNHDA and CDR2 SQIVND (reference sequence). The V segment lost 3 bases and the J segment 8 bases; nucleotides outside the gene matches: 4. The CDR3 runs to 14 residues.

The chain links TRBV19 to TRBJ1-1, with 8 bases that match TRBD1. Germline V gives CDR1 LNHDA, CDR2 SQIVND (reference sequence). V dropped 1 base and J dropped 1; count of bases not matched to a gene: 8. The CDR3 covers 17 residues. CDR3 DNA sequence: TGTGCCAGTAGTATAGTTGACAGGGGTATACAGAACACTGAAGCTTTCTTT. It is translated as CASSIVDRGIQNTEAFF.